Each of the 28 T cell receptor beta chains below was sequenced from the same sample in a study of identical twins (dated by TCRdb to the mid-2010s). Receptor amplification or capture employed 5' RACE. TCRdb lists the instrument as Illumina HiSeq 2000. TCRdb reprocessing: public reads trimmed at Q25 with fastp, clones called with MiXCR, in-frame beta chains kept. Each CDR3 protein gets just one entry, which takes the most common genes and DNA from the rows behind it. The sample data list 240,000 or so distinct CDR3 sequences, and roughly 12% of these were observed just once. The ten biggest clones cover under 4.5% of the sample. These data also formed part of another study, on yellow fever vaccine responses in identical twins.

The sequenced sample was memory (CD45RO+) T cells sorted from blood. The intended sense of this specimen's cell subset or site label: CD45RO+ enriched T cells. These receptor sequences come from a woman under 30 in good health.

This clonotype was seen a handful of times. This chain links TRBV29-1 with TRBJ1-1; D uncertain. V lost 6 bases and J lost 0, with 11 bases in between. This CDR3 contains 13 residues. The germline V gene has CDR1 SQVTM and CDR2 ANQGSEA. In DNA form, the CDR3 reads TGCAGCGTCCCGGCGCGCATGAACACTGAAGCTTTCTTT. As protein: CSVPARMNTEAFF.

This clonotype has just a few counts. This chain uses TRBV5-6 with TRBJ2-7; 9 bases match TRBD1. V lost 3 bases to trimming and J lost 5 bases; unmatched junction nucleotides: 9. The CDR3 is 15 residues long. CDR1 and CDR2 (germline): SGHDT, YYEEEE. CDR3 bases: TGTGCCAGCAGCTCCTCCGGGACAGGGTTACACGAGCAGTACTTC. Encoded protein: CASSSSGTGLHEQYF.

In this sample, this clonotype turned up many times. The V and J genes are TRBV29-1 and TRBJ2-2; D ambiguous. Trimming removed 5 bases at V and 4 bases at J, with 8 bases between. This CDR3 has 12 residues. Germline values: CDR1 SQVTM, CDR2 ANQGSEA. The CDR3 sequence: CSVLHSTGELFF. The CDR3 coding sequence is TGCAGCGTTTTGCACAGCACCGGGGAGCTGTTTTTT.

This clonotype was seen a handful of times. V gene TRBV3-1 combines with J gene TRBJ2-7; 9 bases are shared with TRBD1. V lost 0 bases and J lost 6; bases outside the gene matches: 6. In germline, CDR1 is LGHDT, CDR2 YNNKEL (reference sequence). This CDR3 has 15 amino acids. The CDR3, as DNA: TGTGCCAGCAGCCAAGACTGGGACAGGGACGGCGAGCAGTACTTC. Translation: CASSQDWDRDGEQYF.

V and J are TRBV6-4 and TRBJ2-1, with unresolved D. This CDR3 contains 15 residues. Trimming took off 5 bases at V and 0 bases at J, with 11 bases between the two ends. From germline, CDR1 is MRHNA and CDR2 SNTAGT. In DNA form, the CDR3 reads TGTGCCAGCAGTCCGAGTAGCAGCTCCTACAATGAGCAGTTCTTC. As protein: CASSPSSSSYNEQFF.

The chain has TRBV6-2 or TRBV6-3 and TRBJ2-5; TRBD2 matches at 11 bases. Germline V CDR1 and CDR2: MNHEY, SVGEGT. This CDR3 has 19 residues. V was clipped by 0 bases and J by 0 bases; unmatched bases: 9. CDR3 residues: CASSYSKGGTSGYQETQYF. The CDR3 DNA sequence: TGTGCCAGCAGTTACTCTAAGGGGGGGACTAGCGGTTACCAAGAGACCCAGTACTTC.

This sequence joins TRBV28 and TRBJ1-4; D may be TRBD1 (5 bases). The CDR3 spans 15 residues. Germline V gives CDR1 MDHEN, CDR2 SYDVKM. The ends were cut back, 3 bases at V and 10 bases at J, with 18 bases in the middle. The DNA of the CDR3 is TGTGCCAGCAGTTTCCCGGGAAACAAAAGGGGAAAACTGTTTTTT. Translation gives CASSFPGNKRGKLFF.

Comments on this clonotype: This could be a read error, since a much larger clone is one nucleotide away. The chain combines TRBV29-1 with TRBJ2-3; possibly TRBD1 for D (5 bases). Trimming pared 6 bases from V and 4 bases from J, leaving 11 bases between. Germline V lookup: CDR1 SQVTM, CDR2 ANQGSEA. The CDR3 length is 12 residues. The CDR3 nucleotides read TGCAGCGTCCAACCAGGGTCAGATACGCAGTATTTT. It codes for CSVQPGSDTQYF.

The rearrangement joins TRBV12-3 or TRBV12-4 to TRBJ2-1; D call uncertain. The ends were cut back, 2 bases at V and 8 bases at J, with 13 bases in the middle. The CDR3 sequence is 14 residues long. The CDR3 spells CASSLSERTDEQFF. Written as DNA, the CDR3 is TGTGCCAGCAGTTTAAGCGAGCGTACGGATGAGCAGTTCTTC.

This clonotype was seen more than once but under ten times. The chain has TRBV12-3 or TRBV12-4 and TRBJ2-3; 10 nucleotides align to TRBD2. V gave up 3 bases and J gave up 1 base; unmatched junction bases: 7. The length of the CDR3 is 17 residues. The CDR3 region has the DNA TGTGCCAGCAGTTTCGGTAGCGGGAGGAGGGGCACAGATACGCAGTATTTT. Its translation: CASSFGSGRRGTDTQYF.

The chain carries TRBV6-1 and TRBJ1-1; maybe TRBD1 (6 bases). Deletions cut 8 bases from V and 6 bases from J, with 19 bases between. This CDR3 comprises 14 residues. Per germline, CDR1 MNHNS and CDR2 SASEGT. The CDR3 region has the DNA TGTGCCAGCGCGGCACTAAGGGGGATCTCTGAAGCTTTCTTT. Amino acid sequence: CASAALRGISEAFF.

The sample holds many counts of this clonotype. This chain uses TRBV7-8 with TRBJ1-5, with D possibly TRBD1 on 5 matching bases. From germline, CDR1 is SGHVS and CDR2 FQNEAQ. V dropped 4 bases and J dropped 1 base, with 14 bases sitting between them. This CDR3 is built from 16 residues. The CDR3 bases are TGTGCCAGCAGCTCCTCTGGGCAGGGAAGCAATCAGCCCCAGCATTTT. It translates to CASSSSGQGSNQPQHF.

This sequence joins TRBV7-6 and TRBJ1-1; D perhaps matches TRBD1 (5 bases). Germline V gene data show CDR1 as SGHVS and CDR2 as FNYEAQ. V was clipped by 1 base and J by 5 bases, with 17 bases between them. The CDR3 runs 16 residues. The CDR3 DNA reads TGTGCCAGCAGCTTAGTGTCCGGGGGTCGGTTTACTGAAGCTTTCTTT. Translated, it gives CASSLVSGGRFTEAFF.

This clonotype was seen more than once but under ten times. CDR3 nucleotides: TGCAGCGTTGAAGATCGGGGGCAGTATGGCTACACCTTC. This translates into CSVEDRGQYGYTF. The rearrangement uses TRBV29-1 and TRBJ1-2; D is possibly TRBD1 (6 bases). Germline CDR1 is SQVTM and CDR2 is ANQGSEA. The CDR3 has 13 amino acids. V was cut by 0 bases and J by 5 bases, with 10 bases left in between.

The chain has TRBV30 and TRBJ1-1; D not resolved. V was shortened by 1 base and J by 7 bases, with 7 bases between the two germline ends. In germline, CDR1 is GTSNPN, CDR2 SVGIG (reference sequence). The CDR3 totals 11 residues. The CDR3 region has the DNA TGTGCCTGGAGTGAGGGTATTGAAGCTTTCTTT. Translating gives CAWSEGIEAFF.

This clonotype was detected a few times. The chain combines TRBV27 with TRBJ1-1, with 7 bases identical to TRBD1. The ends lost 5 bases at V and 1 base at J; junction bases unmatched: 16. The CDR3 runs 18 residues. Germline V gene lookup returns CDR1 MNHEY and CDR2 SMNVEV (reference sequence). The DNA for the CDR3 is TGTGCCAGCAGTCGTTTCACCAGGGGGTTTGCTAGGAACACTGAAGCTTTCTTT. The encoded protein is CASSRFTRGFARNTEAFF.

This clonotype was picked up many times. The chain recombines TRBV4-1 with TRBJ1-2, with TRBD1 identical over 10 bases. This CDR3 contains 15 residues. Germline assignment: CDR1 MGHRA and CDR2 YSYEKL. With 4 bases clipped from V and 7 bases from J, the junction kept 9 bases outside the gene matches. CDR3 DNA sequence: TGCGCCAGCAGCCGTACTGAGGGACAGGGGAGTGGCTACACCTTC. This translates into CASSRTEGQGSGYTF.

This clonotype was picked up many times. This chain links TRBV5-1 with TRBJ1-1; 11 bases are shared with TRBD1. Germline V gene lookup returns CDR1 SGHRS and CDR2 YFSETQ. The V gene end was trimmed by 0 bases and the J gene end by 7 bases; junction bases not matched to a gene: 5. The CDR3 is 15 residues long. CDR3 in DNA: TGCGCCAGCAGCTTGGAAGGACAGGGGGCTAATGAAGCTTTCTTT. Its translation: CASSLEGQGANEAFF.

The chain links TRBV12-3 or TRBV12-4 to TRBJ2-3; 8 positions agree with TRBD2. J was trimmed by 6 bases and V by 5 bases; bases with no gene match: 7. This CDR3 is built from 14 residues. CDR3 coding DNA: TGTGCCAGCAGTCGGACTAGCTCGGCGGATACGCAGTATTTT. This encodes CASSRTSSADTQYF.

This chain links TRBV9 with TRBJ1-1, with 9 positions matching TRBD1. Per the germline V gene, CDR1 is SGDLS and CDR2 is YYNGEE. After removal of 0 bases from V and 4 bases from J, the junction contained 4 bases not matched to a gene. The CDR3 length is 15 residues. Here the CDR3 reads CASSVEQGAGTEAFF. CDR3 bases: TGTGCCAGCAGCGTAGAACAGGGGGCAGGCACTGAAGCTTTCTTT. Full variable domain (missing parts from reference TRBV9 and TRBJ1-1): DSGVTQTPKHLITATGQRVTLRCSPRSGDLSVYWYQQSLDQGLQFLIQYYNGEERAKGNILERFSAQQFPDLHSELNLSSLELGDSALYFCASSVEQGAGTEAFFGQGTRLTVV.

This sequence joins TRBV20-1 and TRBJ1-5; 7 bases fit TRBD1. The germline CDR1 and CDR2 sequences are DFQATT and SNEGSKA (reference sequence). With 5 bases clipped from V and 7 bases from J, the junction kept 8 bases outside the gene matches. CDR3 length: 13 residues. The CDR3, as DNA: TGCAGTGCTCCTTCTCAGGGGGGACAGCCCCAGCATTTT. Its protein product is CSAPSQGGQPQHF.

This clonotype was counted many times. V usage is TRBV24-1 and J usage is TRBJ2-5; no clear D. Trimming stripped 0 bases from V and 0 bases from J, with 7 bases between. The V gene's germline CDR1 is KGHDR and CDR2 SFDVKD. The CDR3 has 15 residues. CDR3 protein: CATSDLSSDQETQYF. The CDR3 bases are TGTGCCACCAGTGATTTGTCGTCAGACCAAGAGACCCAGTACTTC.

Ten or more counts support this clonotype. The chain recombines TRBV10-3 with TRBJ2-5; 9 bases map to TRBD2. Germline V gives CDR1 ENHRY, CDR2 SYGVKD. The ends lost 6 bases at V and 0 bases at J; junction bases unmatched: 2. The CDR3 contains 14 residues. The CDR3 DNA reads as TGTGCCATCAGGGAGCGGGGGGACCAAGAGACCCAGTACTTC. This encodes CAIRERGDQETQYF.

The rearrangement links TRBV3-1 to TRBJ2-7; the D is unclear. The length of the CDR3 is 14 residues. Per the germline V gene, CDR1 is LGHDT and CDR2 is YNNKEL (reference sequence). V was pared by 1 base and J by 3 bases, with 10 bases between. The CDR3 loop reads CASSQGYGDYEQYF. CDR3 coding DNA: TGTGCCAGCAGCCAAGGTTATGGGGACTACGAGCAGTACTTC.

This clonotype was picked up many times. This chain uses TRBV12-3 or TRBV12-4 with TRBJ1-1; D unclear. This CDR3 contains 12 residues. V dropped 7 bases and J dropped 0 bases, with 6 bases sitting between them. The DNA of the CDR3 is TGTGCCAGCAACGCGATGAACACTGAAGCTTTCTTT. It yields the protein CASNAMNTEAFF.

The table lists this clonotype with many counts. V gene TRBV7-9 combines with J gene TRBJ1-1; no clear D gene. This CDR3 spans 13 amino acids. Per germline, CDR1 SEHNR and CDR2 FQNEAQ (reference sequence). The ends were cut back, 5 bases at V and 6 bases at J, with 13 bases in the middle. The CDR3 sequence is CASSTDAGAEAFF. CDR3 nucleotides: TGTGCCAGCAGCACGGACGCCGGGGCTGAAGCTTTCTTT.

The table lists this clonotype with many counts. CDR3 DNA: TGCGCCAGCAGCTTATCCCCCATCGGGGGTGGCACAGATACGCAGTATTTT. It translates to CASSLSPIGGGTDTQYF. The chain couples TRBV5-1 to TRBJ2-3, with D possibly matching TRBD2 (6 bases). From germline, CDR1 is SGHRS and CDR2 YFSETQ. CDR3 length: 17 residues. The V end lost 2 bases, the J end lost 1 base, and 17 bases lay between the germline ends.

This clonotype was detected only a few times. This sequence joins TRBV5-5 and TRBJ2-4, with D possibly TRBD2 on 5 matching bases. V was shortened by 2 bases and J by 2 bases, with 8 bases between the two germline ends. The CDR3 contains 14 residues. The germline gives CDR1 SGHKS, CDR2 YYEKEE (reference sequence). CDR3 nucleotides: TGTGCCAGCAGCTTAGGCGGGTCCAAAAACATTCAGTACTTC. As protein: CASSLGGSKNIQYF.